This T cell receptor (beta chain) was captured by sequencing in a study of vaccination and CD4 T cells after COVID-19. Treatment described: roughly 10-day PBMC culture with coronavirus spike peptide pools or control peptides (ViraFEST assay). Once cultured about eleven days, CD4+ T cells underwent isolation by negative selection. A word on this clonotype: The target antigen is unknown.

Scientists ran DNA taken from cultured CD4+ T cells through the Oncomine TCR Beta short-read assay for sequencing. Investigators isolated genomic DNA from cultured CD4+ T cells. MiXCR, applied by TCRdb to the PCR reads, yields one record per CDR3 protein. The table includes about 19,000 distinct CDR3 sequences, roughly 63% detected once. Study-level findings and limits: Reactive clonotype counts went from median roughly 20 after infection to a few dozen after vaccination, nonsignificantly. A median of approximately 90% of reactive clones, in convalescent patients, became evident only post-vaccination.

This CDR3 is built from 19 residues. Germline assignment: CDR1 LNHDA and CDR2 SQIVND (reference sequence). Trimming at V came to 7 bases and at J to 0 bases, leaving 13 bases not matched to a gene. Sequencing was performed on CD4+ T cells from blood, cultured in vitro. The receptor comes from a human donor who had recovered from COVID-19. This chain connects TRBV19 to TRBJ2-2, with TRBD2 identical over 11 bases. Here the CDR3 reads CASIPGLAGFSANTGELFF. Written as DNA, the CDR3 is TGTGCCAGTATCCCTGGACTAGCGGGTTTCTCCGCGAACACCGGGGAGCTGTTTTTT.